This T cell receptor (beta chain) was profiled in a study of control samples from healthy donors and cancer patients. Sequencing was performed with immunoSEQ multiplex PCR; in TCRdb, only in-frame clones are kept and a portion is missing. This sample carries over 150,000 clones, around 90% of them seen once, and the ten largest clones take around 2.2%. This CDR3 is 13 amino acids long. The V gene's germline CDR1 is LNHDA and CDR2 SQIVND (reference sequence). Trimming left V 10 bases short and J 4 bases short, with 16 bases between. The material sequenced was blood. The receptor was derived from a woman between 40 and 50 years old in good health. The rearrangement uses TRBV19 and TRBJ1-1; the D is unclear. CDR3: CATMESGFTEAFF. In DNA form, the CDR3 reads TGTGCCACCATGGAAAGCGGTTTCACTGAAGCTTTCTTT.